Described below is a single TCR beta chain sequence and its context. Germline CDR1 is LNHDA and CDR2 is SQIVND (reference sequence). The CDR3 loop spans 17 amino acids. V was clipped by 1 base and J by 2 bases, with 17 bases between them. The sample comes from a study of shared clonotypes between healthy human individuals. Generated by immunoSEQ multiplex PCR, the TCRdb table keeps only in-frame clones and is missing some. The profile shows 600,000 to 700,000 clones, more than 70% of them singletons. Sequencing was done on a sample of memory CD4+ T cells sorted from blood. The subset was: CD45RA-negative fraction. The gene calls are TRBV19 and TRBJ2-5; D remains unclear. The sequence came from a woman aged 25 to 39 in good health. The CDR3 sequence: CASSIALLQNSQETQYF. CDR3 DNA sequence: TGTGCCAGTAGTATAGCGTTGTTACAGAATTCTCAAGAGACCCAGTACTTC.